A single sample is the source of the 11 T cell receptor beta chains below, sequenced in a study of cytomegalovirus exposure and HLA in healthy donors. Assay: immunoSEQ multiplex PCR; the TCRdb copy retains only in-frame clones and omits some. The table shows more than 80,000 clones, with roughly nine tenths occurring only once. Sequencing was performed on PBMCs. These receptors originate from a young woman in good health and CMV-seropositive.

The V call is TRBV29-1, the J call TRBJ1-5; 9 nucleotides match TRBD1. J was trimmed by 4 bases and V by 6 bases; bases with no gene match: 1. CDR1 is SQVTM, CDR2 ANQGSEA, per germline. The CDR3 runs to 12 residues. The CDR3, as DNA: TGCAGCGTGGGACAGGGAAATCAGCCCCAGCATTTT. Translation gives CSVGQGNQPQHF. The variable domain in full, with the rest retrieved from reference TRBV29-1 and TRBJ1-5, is SAVISQKPSRDICQRGTSLTIQCQVDSQVTMMFWYRQQPGQSLTLIATANQGSEATYESGFVIDKFPISRPNLTFSTLTVSNMSPEDSSIYLCSVGQGNQPQHFGDGTRLSIL.

DNA for the CDR3: TGTGCCAGCAGCTTAGGGGCGAGCCGCTACGAGCAGTACTTC. As protein: CASSLGASRYEQYF. The J gene is TRBJ2-7, the V gene TRBV11-2; D uncertain. CDR3 length equals 14 residues. V was clipped by 1 base and J by 3 bases, with 10 bases between them. CDR1 SGHAT and CDR2 FQNNGV come from the germline V gene.

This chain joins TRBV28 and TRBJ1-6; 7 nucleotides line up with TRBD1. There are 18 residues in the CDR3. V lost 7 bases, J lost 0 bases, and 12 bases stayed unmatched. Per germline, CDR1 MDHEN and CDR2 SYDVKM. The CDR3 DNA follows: TGTGCCAGCACTCGAGCGGACAGGCCGATCTCCTATAATTCACCCCTCCACTTT. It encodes CASTRADRPISYNSPLHF.

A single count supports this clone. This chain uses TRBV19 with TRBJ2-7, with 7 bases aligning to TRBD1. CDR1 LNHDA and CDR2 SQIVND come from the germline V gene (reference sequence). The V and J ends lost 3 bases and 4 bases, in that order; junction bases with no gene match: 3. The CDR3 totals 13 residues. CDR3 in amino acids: CASSIRTGYEQYF. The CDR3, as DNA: TGTGCCAGTAGTATTAGGACAGGTTACGAGCAGTACTTC.

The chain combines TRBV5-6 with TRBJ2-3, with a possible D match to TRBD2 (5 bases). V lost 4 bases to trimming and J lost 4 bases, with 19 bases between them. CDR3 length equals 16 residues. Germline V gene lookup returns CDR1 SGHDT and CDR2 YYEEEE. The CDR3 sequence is CASSHSAVMRADTQYF. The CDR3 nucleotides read TGTGCCAGCAGCCACTCCGCGGTTATGCGGGCAGATACGCAGTATTTT.

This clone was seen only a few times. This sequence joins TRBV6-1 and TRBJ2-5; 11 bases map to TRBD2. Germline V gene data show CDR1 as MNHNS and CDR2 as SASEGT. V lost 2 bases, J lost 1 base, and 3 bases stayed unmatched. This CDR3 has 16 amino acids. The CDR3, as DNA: TGTGCCAGCAGTGAACTAGCGGGGGGACCCCAAGAGACCCAGTACTTC. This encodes CASSELAGGPQETQYF.

CDR3 DNA: TGTGCCAGCACCACAGACCAGGGGCAGGGTGGGGCCAACGTCCTGACTTTC. Translating gives CASTTDQGQGGANVLTF. This rearrangement joins TRBV7-8 to TRBJ2-6; the D gene is possibly TRBD1 (6 bases). The V and J ends lost 7 bases and 3 bases respectively, with 19 bases between them. The length of the CDR3 is 17 residues. The germline gives CDR1 SGHVS, CDR2 FQNEAQ.

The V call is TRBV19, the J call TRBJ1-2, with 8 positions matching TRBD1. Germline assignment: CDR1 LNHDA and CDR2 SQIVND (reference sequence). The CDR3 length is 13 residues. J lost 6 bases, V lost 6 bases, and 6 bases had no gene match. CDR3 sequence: CASRTGTGNGYTF. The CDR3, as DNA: TGTGCCAGTAGAACCGGGACAGGCAATGGCTACACCTTC. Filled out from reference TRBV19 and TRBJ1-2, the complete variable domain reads DGGITQSPKYLFRKEGQNVTLSCEQNLNHDAMYWYRQDPGQGLRLIYYSQIVNDFQKGDIAEGYSVSREKKESFPLTVTSAQKNPTAFYLCASRTGTGNGYTFGSGTRLTVV.

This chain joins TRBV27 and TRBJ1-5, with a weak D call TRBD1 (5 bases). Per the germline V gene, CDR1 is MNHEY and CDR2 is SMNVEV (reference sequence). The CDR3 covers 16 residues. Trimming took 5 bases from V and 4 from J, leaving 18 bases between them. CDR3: CASSLTRQISNQPQHF. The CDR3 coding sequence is TGTGCCAGCAGTCTAACCCGACAGATATCAAATCAGCCCCAGCATTTT.

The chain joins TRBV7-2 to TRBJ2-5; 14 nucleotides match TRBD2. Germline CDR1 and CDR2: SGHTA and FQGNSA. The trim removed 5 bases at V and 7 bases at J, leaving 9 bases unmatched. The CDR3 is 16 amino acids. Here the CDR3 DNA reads TGTGCCAGCAGCCACAGTGGGACTAGCGGGGGCGGGACCCAGTACTTC. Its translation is CASSHSGTSGGGTQYF. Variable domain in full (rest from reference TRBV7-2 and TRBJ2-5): GAGVSQSPSNKVTEKGKDVELRCDPISGHTALYWYRQSLGQGLEFLIYFQGNSAPDKSGLPSDRFSAERTGGSVSTLTIQRTQQEDSAVYLCASSHSGTSGGGTQYFGPGTRLLVL.

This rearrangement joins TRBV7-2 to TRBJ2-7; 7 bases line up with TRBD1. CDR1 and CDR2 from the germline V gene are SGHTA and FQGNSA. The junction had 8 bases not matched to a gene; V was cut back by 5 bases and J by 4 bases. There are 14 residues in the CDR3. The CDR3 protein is CASSPRQGPYEQYF. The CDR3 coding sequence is TGTGCCAGCAGCCCCCGACAGGGACCGTACGAGCAGTACTTC.